The rows below give T cell receptor beta chains drawn from one sample of a study of T cell repertoires in cytomegalovirus infection. TCRdb itself ran the reads through MiXCR, one entry per CDR3 protein. Seen here are about 260,000 distinct CDR3 sequences, 9.1% observed once, and the top ten hold more than 13%. The sample comprised PBMCs. These receptors were obtained from a human donor in good health (CMV status not recorded). Some clones in this sample may be carry-over from other donors' samples. Both conserved end residues are part of each CDR3. Size is omitted from some rows. Given values are once, few, many or a class for expanded clones.

>TRBJ2-2|many|TRBV27
CASSLSVGAGELFF
>TRBJ2-1|many|TRBV7-8
CASSLAGPTWWQFF
>TRBJ1-5|many|TRBV7-2
CASSFQGYSNQPQHF
>TRBJ2-1|many|TRBV7-2
CASSLTRSSYNEQFF
>TRBJ1-2|many|TRBV7-2
CASSLEQGGYGYTF
>TRBJ2-1|many|TRBV19
CASSRTHNEQFF
>TRBJ1-6|few|TRBV20-1
CSARETGDRGSPLHF
>TRBJ2-5|many|TRBV7-2
CASSLAAGTGVTQYF
>TRBJ2-7|many|TRBV7-8
CASSLQSAPVGGYYEQYF
>TRBJ2-4|many|TRBV6-1
CASTPTDILTKNIQYF
>TRBJ2-2|few|TRBV9
CASSVATDTGELFF
>TRBJ2-2|.|TRBV6-4
CASPAAGEVTGELFF
>TRBJ2-7|many|TRBV6-1
CASRGTSGGAVSREQYF
>TRBJ2-4|.|TRBV20-1
CSLRDRLAKNIQYF
>TRBJ1-1|many|TRBV6-2/TRBV6-3
CASSYGGRTEAFF
>TRBJ1-1|.|TRBV6-2/TRBV6-3
CASSYWQGGTLFF
>TRBJ2-7|many|TRBV28
CASSFPDRAVSYEQYF
>TRBJ2-7|many|TRBV7-2
CASSLVPGGEYEQYF
>TRBJ1-6|many|TRBV7-3
CASSLTDRGSNSPLHF
>TRBJ2-3|many|TRBV5-4
CASSADRGVTDTQYF
>TRBJ2-7|many|TRBV2
CASRGGHASYEQYF
>TRBJ1-3|many|TRBV7-2
CASSTGRTSGNTIYF
>TRBJ2-2|few|TRBV7-9
CARPGQGAENTGELFF
>TRBJ1-5|many|TRBV20-1
CSAPGEGFSSNQPQHF
>TRBJ2-5|many|TRBV6-5
CASSYSDRRETQYF
>TRBJ1-2|many|TRBV11-3
CASSKGQGATGYTF
>TRBJ1-1|.|TRBV4-2
CASSVGSGTEAFF
>TRBJ2-5|many|TRBV7-8
CASRWDRQETQYF
>TRBJ1-5|many|TRBV28
CAANSGQGANQPQHF
>TRBJ1-1|few|TRBV18
CASSPGQLRNTEAFF
>TRBJ2-6|many|TRBV19
CASSILPPGANVLTF
>TRBJ2-5|many|TRBV12-3/TRBV12-4
CASRERGETQYF
>TRBJ1-6|many|TRBV4-2
CASSQYGGRDSPLHF
>TRBJ1-4|many|TRBV7-6
CASSSRVLLGANEKLFF
>TRBJ1-3|few|TRBV29-1
CSVDAGGSIYF
>TRBJ2-1|.|TRBV11-2
CASDGGGPPYNEQFF
>TRBJ1-5|.|TRBV28
CASSWGANQPQHF
>TRBJ2-5|many|TRBV7-2
CASRSMTGTQETQYF
>TRBJ1-5|many|TRBV7-2
CASSSGLPNQPQHF